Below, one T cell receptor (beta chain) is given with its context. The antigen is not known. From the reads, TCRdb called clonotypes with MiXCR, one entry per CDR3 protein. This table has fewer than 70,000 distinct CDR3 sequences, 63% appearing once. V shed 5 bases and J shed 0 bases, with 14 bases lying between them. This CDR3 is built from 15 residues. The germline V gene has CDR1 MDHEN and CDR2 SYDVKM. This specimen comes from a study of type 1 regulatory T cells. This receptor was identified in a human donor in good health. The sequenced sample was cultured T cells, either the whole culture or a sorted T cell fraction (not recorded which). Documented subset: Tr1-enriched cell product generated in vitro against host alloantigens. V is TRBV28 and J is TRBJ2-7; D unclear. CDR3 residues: CASSLTLKSSYEQYF. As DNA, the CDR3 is TGTGCCAGCAGTCTGACTTTAAAAAGCTCCTACGAGCAGTACTTC.